The clone carrying this TCR beta chain was observed a handful of times. As yet, its antigen is unknown. The sample belongs to a study of T cell repertoires in cytomegalovirus infection. Study summary: Used in the study were CMV epitopes, some recently identified and HLA-C-restricted, others well-studied and HLA-B-restricted. CMV infection together with matching HLA type was indicated by public TCR beta signatures.

CDR3 length equals 14 residues. Trimming removed 1 base at V and 5 bases at J, with 10 bases between. Per the germline V gene, CDR1 is SGHVS and CDR2 is FQNEAQ. Each CDR3 protein gets one entry after TCRdb re-called the reads with MiXCR. Of roughly 990,000 distinct CDR3 sequences in the sample, around a third were seen once. V and J are TRBV7-8 and TRBJ2-3; TRBD2 is a possible D gene (6 bases). Source: cultured CD8+ T cells from PBMCs, taken from culture after CMV antigen stimulation. The sequence derives from a human donor in good health (CMV status not recorded). Some clones in this sample may be carry-over from other donors' samples. CDR3 loop: CASSLGGLKDTQYF. As DNA, the CDR3 is TGTGCCAGCAGCTTAGGTGGACTAAAAGATACGCAGTATTTT.